This record concerns one T cell receptor beta chain sequence. This clonotype was picked up many times. Its cognate antigen has yet to be identified. Base-call qualities are not available, and no considerably larger clone is one nucleotide away. The data derive from a study of T cell repertoires in cytomegalovirus infection (dated by TCRdb to about 2019). About the study as a whole: Donor HLA type was relevant to the analysis, because carriage of CMV infection together with the matching HLA type was indicated by public TCR beta signatures.

At the junction V is shortened by 3 bases and J by 2 bases, with 11 bases in between. As encoded in the germline V gene, CDR1 is SGHVS while CDR2 is FQNEAQ. The CDR3 has 16 amino acids, counting the end cysteine and phenylalanine. The kept DNA is CDR3 alone, 48 bases in frame from the first base. The reads were generated on an Illumina HiSeq 1500. TCRdb reprocessed the public reads (quality trimming at Q25 with fastp, clone calling with MiXCR) and kept in-frame beta chains. A single entry per CDR3 protein holds the most common genes and DNA from its merged rows. The sample includes 150,000 to 200,000 distinct CDR3 sequences, with 9.5% observed a single time. The ten largest make up approximately 4.2% of the sample. Results the study describes overall, beyond this receptor: The ex vivo response was dominated by HLA-C-restricted CMV-specific TCR beta clonotypes, which also provided the single most frequent clonotype in two of eight donors. Carriers of CMV infection plus the relevant HLA type were discriminated by the cumulative frequency of public TCR beta family members in the study cohort and in an independent approximately 360-donor cohort.

Material for sequencing was PBMCs. The clonotype originates from a human donor in good health (CMV status not recorded). Some clones in this sample may be carry-over from other donors' samples. The sequence joins TRBV7-8 to TRBJ2-6, with the D segment identity uncertain. The CDR3 protein: CASSFPQSPGANVLTF. The DNA reads as follows: TGTGCCAGCAGCTTCCCCCAAAGCCCTGGGGCCAACGTCCTGACTTTC.